A selection of T cell receptor beta chains follows, all from one sample in a study of CD8+ T cells in alopecia areata. Profiled with immunoSEQ multiplex PCR; TCRdb holds only in-frame clones, not every one. The sample carries nearly 200,000 clones, 58% recorded once. Sequencing was performed on CD4+ T cells sorted from blood, taken at week 24, from a patient treated with tofacitinib. These receptor sequences come from a human donor with alopecia areata. Each CDR3 is given with its conserved first and last residue. A D gene is named only where the DNA matches it firmly. Some rows have no size entry. The others give once, few or many, or a class for an expanded clone.

few	TRBJ2-1	-	TRBV11-3	TGTGCCAGCAGAAGCCTCCCGGGATACTGCAATGAGCAGTTCTTC	CASRSLPGYCNEQFF
-	TRBJ2-5	-	TRBV5-1	TGCGCCAGCAGCCGCCCGGGAGAGGAGACCCAGTACTTC	CASSRPGEETQYF
-	TRBJ2-3	TRBD1	TRBV18	TGTGCCAGCTCACCCCTGGGACAGACTAGCACAGATACGCAGTATTTT	CASSPLGQTSTDTQYF
few	TRBJ2-7	TRBD1	TRBV28	TGTGCCAGCACTCGGGACAGACACGAGCAGTACTTC	CASTRDRHEQYF
-	TRBJ2-4	-	TRBV29-1	TGCAGCGTTGGTGGGGGGACCACCAAAAACATTCAGTACTTC	CSVGGGTTKNIQYF
-	TRBJ1-2	-	TRBV6-5	TGTGCCAGCAGATGGGTAAACTATGGCTACACCTTC	CASRWVNYGYTF
few	TRBJ2-7	TRBD2	TRBV29-1	TGCAGCGTTGTCGGCCTAGCGGGAGGGCTGAGAGAGCAGTACTTC	CSVVGLAGGLREQYF
-	TRBJ2-7	-	TRBV4-3	TGCGCCAGCAGCCAAGTTGGGGCCTCCTACGAGCAGTACTTC	CASSQVGASYEQYF
-	TRBJ1-5	TRBD1	TRBV4-1	TGCGCCAGCAGCCAGCCACGACAGGGGCGGAATCAGCCCCAGCATTTT	CASSQPRQGRNQPQHF
-	TRBJ2-5	TRBD2	TRBV9	TGTGCCAGCAGCGCGAGACTAGCGGGAACGGAGACCCAGTACTTC	CASSARLAGTETQYF
-	TRBJ2-2	-	TRBV18	TGTGCCAGCCGACCCTCGGGGTACACCGGGGAGCTGTTTTTT	CASRPSGYTGELFF
-	TRBJ1-5	TRBD1	TRBV2	TGTGCCAGCAACGCTGGGACAGGCTATCAGCCCCAGCATTTT	CASNAGTGYQPQHF
-	TRBJ2-5	-	TRBV5-1	TGCGCCAGCAGCGTCTTAGGGGGAGTGGGAGAGACCCAGTACTTC	CASSVLGGVGETQYF
-	TRBJ1-4	TRBD1	TRBV5-1	TGCGCCAGCAGTGTACAGGGGGCTAATGAAAAACTGTTTTTT	CASSVQGANEKLFF
few	TRBJ2-7	TRBD2	TRBV5-4	TGTGCCAGCAGCGTCCAGCGGGGGACCCTCTACGAGCAGTACTTC	CASSVQRGTLYEQYF
few	TRBJ2-1	-	TRBV9	TGTGCCAGCAGCGTAGGAGACATAGACAATGAGCAGTTCTTC	CASSVGDIDNEQFF
few	TRBJ2-2	-	TRBV9	TGTGCCAGCAGCGTAGATGGGACCGGGGAGCTGTTTTTT	CASSVDGTGELFF